This T cell receptor (beta chain) was profiled in a study of graft-versus-host responses after intestinal transplantation. This clone appeared a few times. V lost 5 bases and J 7 bases, leaving 14 bases between the germline ends. The CDR3 runs 14 residues. Germline lookup yields CDR1 MNHNS and CDR2 SASEGT. Regarding the study as a whole: Graft-donor T cell macrochimerism in patients accompanied high graft-versus-host to host-versus-graft clonal ratios in allografts.

The repertoire was sequenced with immunoSEQ multiplex PCR; TCRdb's copy has only in-frame clones and lacks some. The top ten hold 0.66% of the sample, which has some 24,000 clones, 40% seen once. J is TRBJ1-4 and V is TRBV6-1, with a tentative D call TRBD1 (6 bases). This TCR came from a human patient who received an intestinal transplant. The source material was alloreactive CD4+ T cells from a mixed lymphocyte reaction culture, sampled before intestinal transplant. Subset described: CFSE-low proliferating T cells sorted from roughly six-day pre-transplant mixed lymphocyte reaction (GvH or HvG direction). This chain's CDR3 is CASSYRQAAEKLFF. CDR3 coding DNA: TGTGCCAGCAGTTATAGACAGGCCGCTGAAAAACTGTTTTTT.